This T cell receptor (beta chain) was profiled in a study of CD8+CD57+ T cells in acquired aplastic anemia. This CDR3 has 14 residues. Germline V gives CDR1 LNHDA, CDR2 SQIVND (reference sequence). Trimming pared 5 bases from V and 0 bases from J, leaving 5 bases between. A word on this clonotype: Its target is unknown.

Genomic DNA, the template, was used for profiling of the TCR beta VDJ and CDR3. One entry per CDR3 protein, called by TCRdb with MiXCR from the reads. Seen here are about 48,000 distinct CDR3 sequences, about 78% observed once, and the top ten hold around 36%. Study outcomes and limitations: Both patients and controls carried the same twenty-nine CD8+ CDR3 sequences.

The chain couples TRBV19 to TRBJ1-6; D unresolved. The TCR sequence derives from a human donor in good health, serving as a control. The sequencing sample was made of sorted CD4+, CD8+, or CD8+CD57+ T cells (not recorded which) from PBMCs. CDR3 loop: CASSQSSYNSPLHF. The CDR3 DNA reads as TGTGCCAGTAGTCAAAGCTCCTATAATTCACCCCTCCACTTT.